The 18 T cell receptor beta chains presented below share a single source sample, sequenced in a study of T cells in Graves' hyperthyroidism and ophthalmopathy. From RNA transcripts, TCR beta CDR3 regions were amplified. The TCR CDR3 was amplified in a first-round RT-PCR using the HTBI primer set. One entry per CDR3 protein, called by TCRdb with MiXCR from the multiplex PCR reads. Seen here are around 580,000 distinct CDR3 sequences, 16% observed once, and the top ten hold more than 15%. The specimen sequenced was blood. The receptors derive from a woman between 18 and 30 years old with Graves' hyperthyroidism.

This clonotype occurred a few times. The rearrangement uses TRBV7-6 and TRBJ2-2; TRBD1 aligns across 10 bases. The junction had 7 bases not matched to a gene; V was cut back by 4 bases and J by 5 bases. This CDR3 has 16 amino acids. Germline V gene data show CDR1 as SGHVS and CDR2 as FNYEAQ. The CDR3 sequence is CASSSRTGGRTGELFF. The DNA for the CDR3 is TGTGCCAGCAGCTCTAGGACAGGGGGTCGGACCGGGGAGCTGTTTTTT.

This clonotype was counted only a few times. The chain recombines TRBV5-1 with TRBJ2-5, with D possibly matching TRBD1 (6 bases). CDR3 length: 16 amino acids. Trimming removed 0 bases at V and 4 bases at J, with 16 bases between. In germline, CDR1 is SGHRS, CDR2 YFSETQ. CDR3 in amino acids: CASSLDLTGWGETQYF. In DNA form, the CDR3 reads TGCGCCAGCAGCTTGGATTTGACAGGATGGGGAGAGACCCAGTACTTC.

The chain links TRBV10-3 to TRBJ2-1; 10 bases line up with TRBD2. The CDR3 is 17 amino acids. Germline-derived CDR1 and CDR2 are ENHRY and SYGVKD. V dropped 0 bases and J dropped 7; count of bases not matched to a gene: 9. This CDR3 is CAISESERGGHTNEQFF. The CDR3 nucleotides are TGTGCCATCAGTGAGTCGGAGCGGGGGGGCCATACTAATGAGCAGTTCTTC.

This clonotype has ten or more counts. V and J are TRBV6-1 and TRBJ2-7, with 8 bases fitting TRBD2. After removal of 5 bases from V and 9 bases from J, the junction contained 15 bases not matched to a gene. Germline V gene data show CDR1 as MNHNS and CDR2 as SASEGT. The CDR3 contains 15 residues. The CDR3 is CASSFQGKGLVRQYF. The CDR3 DNA is TGTGCCAGCAGTTTCCAGGGGAAGGGACTAGTAAGGCAGTACTTC.

The J gene is TRBJ2-3, the V gene TRBV5-4; no definite D call. Trimming left V 6 bases short and J 2 bases short, with 16 bases between. Germline V gene data show CDR1 as SGHNT and CDR2 as YYREEE (reference sequence). CDR3 size: 15 residues. CDR3 in DNA: TGTGCCAGCAACAAGTGGCTAGGTGACACAGATACGCAGTATTTT. Residues: CASNKWLGDTDTQYF.

The chain has TRBV7-2 and TRBJ2-1; either TRBD1 or TRBD2 may supply D (5 bases each). CDR1 is SGHTA and CDR2 is FQGNSA in the germline V gene. Trimming left V 1 base short and J 5 bases short, with 18 bases between. The CDR3 length is 17 residues. CDR3 residues: CASSLVLPGPGHNEQFF. CDR3 bases: TGTGCCAGCAGCTTAGTTCTCCCGGGGCCAGGGCACAATGAGCAGTTCTTC.

The table lists this clonotype with many counts. The chain recombines TRBV20-1 with TRBJ1-4, with TRBD1 matching 10 bases. The trim removed 6 bases at V and 10 bases at J, leaving 8 bases unmatched. From germline, CDR1 is DFQATT and CDR2 SNEGSKA (reference sequence). CDR3 length equals 13 residues. The CDR3 is CSAGDRGRRKLFF. The CDR3 DNA sequence: TGCAGTGCGGGAGACAGGGGGCGTAGAAAACTGTTTTTT.

This clonotype has a count of ten or more. The chain links TRBV2 to TRBJ1-1; 7 bases are a match to TRBD1. CDR3 length: 15 amino acids. The junction had 6 bases not matched to a gene; V was cut back by 5 bases and J by 0 bases. Germline-derived CDR1 and CDR2 are SNHLY and FYNNEI. The CDR3 region is CASSNFGQVNTEAFF. The CDR3 DNA is TGTGCCAGCAGTAATTTCGGACAGGTGAACACTGAAGCTTTCTTT.

This clonotype came up many times. This CDR3 is CASSYDRVPQPQHF. The CDR3 nucleotides read TGTGCCAGCAGTTACGACAGGGTCCCTCAGCCCCAGCATTTT. The chain joins TRBV6-5 to TRBJ1-5; TRBD1 matches at 7 bases. Germline V gene data show CDR1 as MNHEY and CDR2 as SVGAGI. The CDR3 contains 14 residues. Germline trimming cut 2 bases from V and 6 bases from J; bases unmatched to any gene: 4.

This clonotype occurred many times. The chain uses TRBV20-1 and TRBJ1-2; TRBD1 is a possible D gene (5 bases). Germline V gene sequence: CDR1 DFQATT, CDR2 SNEGSKA (reference sequence). The V end was cut by 1 base, the J end by 8 bases, with 11 bases between. This CDR3 contains 12 residues. The CDR3 sequence is CSARAGRGGYTF. CDR3 sequence (DNA): TGCAGTGCTAGAGCAGGGAGAGGAGGCTACACCTTC.

This clonotype has at least ten counts. The chain joins TRBV14 to TRBJ2-7; D is ambiguous. The CDR3 spans 17 residues. V was pared by 0 bases and J by 2 bases, with 17 bases between. Germline CDR1 and CDR2: SGHDN and FVKESK. CDR3 in DNA: TGTGCCAGCAGCCAAGATCGCTGGGTCAGTGATCCCTACGAGCAGTACTTC. Translation: CASSQDRWVSDPYEQYF.

Notes on this clonotype: A much more abundant neighbour one base away suggests this may be a read error. The J gene is TRBJ2-3, the V gene TRBV20-1, with 10 bases fitting TRBD2. Germline V gene lookup returns CDR1 DFQATT and CDR2 SNEGSKA (reference sequence). The CDR3 covers 17 residues. J lost 8 bases, V lost 1 base, and 15 bases had no gene match. The CDR3 loop is CSARGPGLAGVVGTQYF. The CDR3 nucleotides read TGCAGTGCTAGAGGCCCGGGGCTAGCGGGAGTAGTAGGTACGCAGTATTTT.

This clonotype was counted ten times or more. The rearrangement links TRBV20-1 to TRBJ2-7; D call uncertain. The CDR3 is made up of 13 amino acids. Trimming shortened V by 6 bases and J by 5 bases, and 17 bases separated the two germline ends. Germline lookup yields CDR1 DFQATT and CDR2 SNEGSKA (reference sequence). Written as DNA, the CDR3 is TGCAGTGCCCCTCTCGACATTGGCCACGAGCAGTACTTC. It is translated as CSAPLDIGHEQYF.

In this sample, this clonotype turned up a few times. This chain connects TRBV27 to TRBJ1-2, with D possibly being TRBD1 (6 bases). V was pared by 5 bases and J by 0 bases, with 16 bases between. CDR1 is MNHEY, CDR2 SMNVEV, per germline (reference sequence). The length of the CDR3 is 16 residues. The CDR3 is CASSRYRVPPNYGYTF. As DNA, the CDR3 is TGTGCCAGCAGTAGATACAGGGTCCCTCCTAACTATGGCTACACCTTC.

CDR3: CASRTRTGGDEKLFF. CDR3 in DNA: TGTGCCAGCAGAACGCGGACAGGAGGGGATGAAAAACTGTTTTTT. The chain links TRBV6-1 to TRBJ1-4; TRBD1 agrees at 7 bases. V lost 6 bases, J lost 6 bases, and 10 bases stayed unmatched. Germline V gene lookup returns CDR1 MNHNS and CDR2 SASEGT. This CDR3 region has 15 residues.

This clonotype has a count of ten or more. The chain recombines TRBV14 with TRBJ2-1; TRBD1 aligns across 9 bases. The V gene's germline CDR1 is SGHDN and CDR2 FVKESK. CDR3 length: 17 amino acids. With 1 base clipped from V and 4 bases from J, the junction kept 8 bases outside the gene matches. CDR3 in DNA: TGTGCCAGCAGCCAAGGGAGCCGGGACAGGGTATACAATGAGCAGTTCTTC. Translating it yields CASSQGSRDRVYNEQFF.

The rearrangement uses TRBV20-1 and TRBJ2-7; TRBD2 agrees at 9 bases. J was trimmed by 2 bases and V by 5 bases; bases with no gene match: 10. CDR3 size: 15 residues. Germline CDR1 DFQATT, CDR2 SNEGSKA (reference sequence). CDR3: CSAVRPSGATYEQYF. The CDR3 DNA follows: TGCAGTGCTGTCCGACCTAGCGGGGCAACCTACGAGCAGTACTTC.

This clonotype was seen many times. This chain joins TRBV28 and TRBJ2-5; 9 bases fit TRBD2. V lost 8 bases, J lost 5 bases, and 15 bases stayed unmatched. CDR1 is MDHEN and CDR2 is SYDVKM in the germline V gene. The CDR3 has 16 amino acids. The CDR3 protein is CASPQVVSGSGETQYF. DNA for the CDR3: TGTGCCAGCCCCCAGGTGGTTAGCGGGAGCGGGGAGACCCAGTACTTC. The full variable domain, completed using reference TRBV28 and TRBJ2-5, is DVKVTQSSRYLVKRTGEKVFLECVQDMDHENMFWYRQDPGLGLRLIYFSYDVKMKEKGDIPEGYSVSREKKERFSLILESASTNQTSMYLCASPQVVSGSGETQYFGPGTRLLVL.